This T cell receptor (beta chain) was retrieved from a study of T cells in Graves' hyperthyroidism and ophthalmopathy (dated by TCRdb to about 2019). About the investigation overall: Peripheral blood was collected at initial diagnosis, before any treatment. To identify TCR V-J signatures that set the groups apart, the researchers used a discovery cohort of 100 patients, made up of some 41 with Graves' ophthalmopathy and 55 to 65 with stable Graves' hyperthyroidism. An independent validation cohort of fewer than 20 hyperthyroidism patients and approximately 17 patients who later progressed to ophthalmopathy tested prospective prediction of ophthalmopathy. The approximately 98 discovery patients were randomly divided into training and test sets at a 7:3 ratio. In several Graves' hyperthyroidism patients, the study also compared T-cell repertoires from thyroid tissue with T-cell repertoires from blood. After blood sampling, hyperthyroidism patients were treated with methimazole at a starting dose of 30 mg daily, and ophthalmopathy patients were treated with high-dose intravenous methylprednisolone. The paper describes TCR Vbeta CDR3 sequencing of about 140 peripheral blood samples, made up of approximately 40 ophthalmopathy patients, 70 to 75 hyperthyroidism patients and some 17 progressor patients. Broad study findings and their caveats: Most expanded thyroid clonotypes (frequency above 0.001) were also detected in blood, suggesting blood repertoires may reflect thyroid immune responses. In validation, progression to ophthalmopathy was predicted by the model with almost 71% sensitivity and under 85% specificity, a median of 6.5 months before onset. In cross-validation, a model built on a 13 V-J signature told ophthalmopathy apart from stable hyperthyroidism with roughly 87% sensitivity and about 81% specificity, and in testing the same model reached 80%/75%. Sample size was not statistically predetermined, and blinding of investigators to group allocation was not performed.

Ophthalmopathy patients had moderately to severely active disease, with a Clinical Activity Score of 3 or more, a NOSPECS grade of 4 or more, and a disease duration of less than 3 months. Exclusion was applied to patients with uncontrolled infections, other autoimmune diseases, pregnancy or lactation. Clinical symptoms, serum thyroxine and TRAb, thyroid ultrasound, and orbital computed tomography formed the basis for the diagnoses. PBMCs were isolated from roughly 10 ml of fresh peripheral blood by Ficoll-Paque density gradient centrifugation. Total RNA was extracted using Trizol reagent, and RNA quality was assessed on an Agilent 2100 Bioanalyzer. The CDR3 numbers 13 residues from cysteine through phenylalanine. Solely the CDR3 DNA is kept, with 39 bases framed from the first base. CDR1 and CDR2 were assigned from the germline V gene (reference sequence) as LGHDT and YNNKEL. Between the V and J ends, shortened by 3 bases and 3 bases respectively, the junction contains 8 bases.

TCR beta CDR3 regions were amplified from RNA transcripts. The first round of RT-PCR for the TCR CDR3 was performed with the HTBI primer set and the Qiagen OneStep RT-PCR kit. Libraries were constructed in a second round of multiplex PCR, after which size selection and purification were carried out. Libraries were sequenced paired-end with 100 bp reads on an Illumina HiSeq2000. The original methods were these. SOAPnuke was used to process the raw data, removing reads that contained adapters or uncalled bases, had a mean Phred below 15, or lacked an exact match to the constant primer or identifier. COPE v1.2.5 was used to merge the high-quality paired reads, and each unique nucleotide sequence was defined as a clonotype. Clonotypes were aligned to IMGT TRBV, TRBD and TRBJ reference segments using MiTCR v1.1. Only V-J combinations with frequency above 0.0001, covering about 99% of repertoires, were analysed. A TCS score was defined as the ratio between F50 (clonal expansion) and ExV (chaos), using BLOSUM62-based TCRdist between CDR3 peptides within each V-J. Welch's t-statistics and random forest reduced around 550 V-J features to roughly 13, which were used in a naive Bayes classifier (R e1071). TCRdb cleaned the public reads at Q25 with fastp, built clones with MiXCR and kept in-frame beta chains. Under each unique CDR3 protein, matching rows form one entry showing the most common genes and DNA. The V and J calls were determined by TCRdb, not by the authors. For this sample there are a few hundred thousand distinct CDR3 sequences; around a sixth appear just once. The ten most abundant clones make up 40% of the sample.

This clonotype has at least ten counts. Its cognate antigen has yet to be identified. Base qualities were left out, and no much larger clone turns up one base away. The TCR was taken from a man aged 18 to 30 with Graves' ophthalmopathy. Sequencing used blood. The rearrangement combines TRBV3-1 with TRBJ1-1; TRBD1 is possibly the D segment (6 matching bases). This receptor has the CDR3 CASSHRTDTEAFF. At the DNA level, the sequence is TGTGCCAGCAGCCACCGGACAGACACTGAAGCTTTCTTT.